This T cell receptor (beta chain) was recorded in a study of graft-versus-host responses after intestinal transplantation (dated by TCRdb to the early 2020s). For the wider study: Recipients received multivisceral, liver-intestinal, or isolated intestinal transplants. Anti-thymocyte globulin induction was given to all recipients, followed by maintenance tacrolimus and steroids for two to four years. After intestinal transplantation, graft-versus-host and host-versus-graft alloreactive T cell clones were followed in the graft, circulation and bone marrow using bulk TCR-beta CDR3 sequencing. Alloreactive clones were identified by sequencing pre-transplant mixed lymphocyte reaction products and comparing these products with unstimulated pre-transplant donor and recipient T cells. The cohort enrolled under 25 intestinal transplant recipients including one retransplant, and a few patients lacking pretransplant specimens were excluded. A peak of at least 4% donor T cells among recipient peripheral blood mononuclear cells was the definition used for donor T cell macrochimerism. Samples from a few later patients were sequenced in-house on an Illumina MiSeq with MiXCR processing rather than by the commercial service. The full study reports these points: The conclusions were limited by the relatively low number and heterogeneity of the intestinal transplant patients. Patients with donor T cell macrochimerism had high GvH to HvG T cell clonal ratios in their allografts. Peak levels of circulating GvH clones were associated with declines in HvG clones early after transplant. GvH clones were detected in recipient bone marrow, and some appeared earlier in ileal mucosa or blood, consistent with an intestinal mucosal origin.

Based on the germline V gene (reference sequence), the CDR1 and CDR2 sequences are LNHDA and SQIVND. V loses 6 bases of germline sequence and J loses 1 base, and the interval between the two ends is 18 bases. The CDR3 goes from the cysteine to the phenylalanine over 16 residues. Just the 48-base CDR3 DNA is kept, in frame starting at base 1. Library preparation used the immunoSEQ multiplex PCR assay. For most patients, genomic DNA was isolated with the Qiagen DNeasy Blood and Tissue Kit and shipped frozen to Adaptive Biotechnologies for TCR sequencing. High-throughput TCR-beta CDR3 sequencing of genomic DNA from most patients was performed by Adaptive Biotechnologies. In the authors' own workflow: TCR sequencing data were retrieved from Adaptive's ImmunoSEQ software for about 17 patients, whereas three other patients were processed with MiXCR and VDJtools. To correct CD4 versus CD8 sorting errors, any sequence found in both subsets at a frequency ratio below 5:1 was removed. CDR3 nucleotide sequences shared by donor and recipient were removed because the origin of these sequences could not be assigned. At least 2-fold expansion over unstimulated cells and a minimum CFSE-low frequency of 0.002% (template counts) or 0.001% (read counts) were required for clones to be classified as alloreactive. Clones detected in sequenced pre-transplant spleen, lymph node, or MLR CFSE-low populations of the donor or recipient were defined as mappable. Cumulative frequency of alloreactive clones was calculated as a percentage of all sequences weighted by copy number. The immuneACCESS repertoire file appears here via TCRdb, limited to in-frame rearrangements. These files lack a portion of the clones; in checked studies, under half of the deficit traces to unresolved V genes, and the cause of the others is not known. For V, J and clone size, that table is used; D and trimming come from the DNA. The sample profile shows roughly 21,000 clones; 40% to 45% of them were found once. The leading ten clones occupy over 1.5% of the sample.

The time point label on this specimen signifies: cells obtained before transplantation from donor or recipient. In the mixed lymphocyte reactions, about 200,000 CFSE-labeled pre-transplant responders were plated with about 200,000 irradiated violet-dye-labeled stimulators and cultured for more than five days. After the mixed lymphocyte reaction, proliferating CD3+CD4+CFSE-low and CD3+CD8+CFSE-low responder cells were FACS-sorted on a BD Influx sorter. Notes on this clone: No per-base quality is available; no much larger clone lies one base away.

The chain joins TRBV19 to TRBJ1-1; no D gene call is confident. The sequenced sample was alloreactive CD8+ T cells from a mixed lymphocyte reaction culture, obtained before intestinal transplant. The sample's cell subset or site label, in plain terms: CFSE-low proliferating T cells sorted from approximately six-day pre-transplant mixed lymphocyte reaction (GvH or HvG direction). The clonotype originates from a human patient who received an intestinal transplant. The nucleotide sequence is TGTGCCAGTAGCTTCCTCGGTATGCTTAGGAACACTGAAGCTTTCTTT. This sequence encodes CASSFLGMLRNTEAFF.